The source of this TCR beta chain is a study of blood T cell repertoires in COVID-19. Study-level background: Collection of acute and convalescent COVID-19 samples took place in the United States, Italy and Spain. The cDNA or gDNA used as material had been derived from T cells, B-cell-depleted T cells, or PBMCs.

Germline V CDR1 and CDR2: SQVTM, ANQGSEA. The CDR3 runs to 12 residues. Trimming stripped 6 bases from V and 2 bases from J, with 8 bases between. This table comes from immunoSEQ multiplex PCR, and its TCRdb copy is limited to in-frame clones, with some not included. Of hundreds of thousands of clones listed, approximately 90% are singletons. J is TRBJ1-3 and V is TRBV29-1, with unresolved D. This TCR was recovered from a woman in her twenties or thirties with active or convalescent COVID-19. The specimen sequenced was peripheral blood. The CDR3 sequence: CSVAEAGNTIYF. CDR3 bases: TGCAGCGTCGCGGAGGCTGGAAACACCATATATTTT.